These 7 T cell receptor beta chains were all obtained from the same sample, sequenced in a study of T cell repertoires in cytomegalovirus infection. From the reads, TCRdb called clonotypes with MiXCR, one entry per CDR3 protein. Of just under 550,000 distinct CDR3 sequences in the sample, more than 20% were seen once. Specimen: PBMCs. The origin of the receptors is a human donor in good health (CMV status not recorded). Some clones in this sample may be carry-over from other donors' samples.

This clonotype was picked up many times. The CDR3 protein is CASTQGGEQFF. The CDR3 DNA reads TGTGCCAGCACCCAAGGGGGTGAGCAGTTCTTC. The rearrangement links TRBV6-2 or TRBV6-3 to TRBJ2-1, with D maybe TRBD1 (6 bases). V lost 7 bases and J lost 9, with 10 bases in between. The CDR3 runs to 11 residues. Germline V CDR1 and CDR2: MNHEY, SVGEGT.

A few counts support this clonotype. This sequence joins TRBV20-1 and TRBJ1-1, with TRBD1 matching 7 bases. Germline CDR1 is DFQATT and CDR2 is SNEGSKA (reference sequence). The junction had 1 base not matched to a gene; V was cut back by 1 base and J by 8 bases. This CDR3 has 11 residues. The CDR3 bases are TGCAGTGCTAGAGGGACAGGCGAAGCTTTCTTT. It translates to CSARGTGEAFF.

In its sample, this clonotype was seen a few times. The V call is TRBV2, the J call TRBJ1-1; D not certain. Germline V gives CDR1 SNHLY, CDR2 FYNNEI. The CDR3 has 13 residues. Between the trimmed V and J ends, which lost 3 bases and 5 bases, there was a span of 10 bases. This CDR3 is CASSEAGETEAFF. For the CDR3, the DNA is TGTGCCAGCAGTGAGGCCGGCGAAACTGAAGCTTTCTTT.

This clonotype was observed a single time. The chain employs TRBV28 and TRBJ1-5; TRBD1 aligns across 10 bases. The CDR3 extends over 14 amino acids. Germline loops: CDR1 MDHEN, CDR2 SYDVKM. The ends lost 6 bases at V and 8 bases at J; junction bases unmatched: 7. This CDR3 is CASSPGQGVKPQHF. DNA for the CDR3: TGTGCCAGCAGCCCCGGACAGGGGGTAAAGCCCCAGCATTTT.

This sequence joins TRBV6-6 and TRBJ2-7; 9 positions match TRBD1. The length of the CDR3 is 12 residues. Germline V gene data show CDR1 as MNHNY and CDR2 as SVGAGI (reference sequence). Trimming took 7 bases from V and 6 from J; bases not matched to a gene: 4. The CDR3 DNA follows: TGTGCCAGCAACAGACAGGGGGGCGAGCAGTACGTC. Translating it yields CASNRQGGEQYV.

The chain couples TRBV4-1 to TRBJ2-7; 10 bases match TRBD2. V was pared by 1 base and J by 2 bases, with 2 bases of the junction left unmatched. This CDR3 has 15 residues. Germline assignment: CDR1 MGHRA and CDR2 YSYEKL. CDR3 nucleotides: TGCGCCAGCAGCCAAGGTGGGACTAGCGCCTACGAGCAGTACTTC. Translating gives CASSQGGTSAYEQYF.

There are a few counts of this clonotype. J is TRBJ1-1 and V is TRBV28; D ambiguous. V was pared by 2 bases and J by 7 bases, with 11 bases between. Germline CDR1 is MDHEN and CDR2 is SYDVKM. The CDR3 covers 13 residues. This CDR3 is CASSLPHSNEAFF. CDR3 bases: TGTGCCAGCAGTTTACCCCACAGCAATGAAGCTTTCTTT.